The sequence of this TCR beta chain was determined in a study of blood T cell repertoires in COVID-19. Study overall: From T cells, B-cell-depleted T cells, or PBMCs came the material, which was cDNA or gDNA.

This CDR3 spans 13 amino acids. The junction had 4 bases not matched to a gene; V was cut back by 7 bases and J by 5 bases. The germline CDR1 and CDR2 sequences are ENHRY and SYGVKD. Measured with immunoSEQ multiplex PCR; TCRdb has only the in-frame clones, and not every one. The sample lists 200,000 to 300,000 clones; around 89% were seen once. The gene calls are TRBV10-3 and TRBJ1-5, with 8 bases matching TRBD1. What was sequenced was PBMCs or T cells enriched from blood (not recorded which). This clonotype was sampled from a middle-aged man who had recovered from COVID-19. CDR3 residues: CAIKQGADQPQHF. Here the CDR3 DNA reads TGTGCCATCAAGCAGGGGGCTGATCAGCCCCAGCATTTT.